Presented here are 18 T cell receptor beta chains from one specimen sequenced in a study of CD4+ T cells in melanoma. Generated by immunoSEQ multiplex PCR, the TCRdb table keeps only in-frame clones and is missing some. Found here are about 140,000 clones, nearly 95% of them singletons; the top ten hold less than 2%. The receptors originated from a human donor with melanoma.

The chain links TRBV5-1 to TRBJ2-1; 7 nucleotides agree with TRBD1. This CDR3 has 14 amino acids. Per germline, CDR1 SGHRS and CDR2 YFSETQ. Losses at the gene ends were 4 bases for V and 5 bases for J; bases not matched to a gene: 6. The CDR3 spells CASSISTGNNEQFF. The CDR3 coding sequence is TGCGCCAGCAGCATCTCGACAGGGAACAATGAGCAGTTCTTC. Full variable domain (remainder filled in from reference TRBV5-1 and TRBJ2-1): KAGVTQTPRYLIKTRGQQVTLSCSPISGHRSVSWYQQTPGQGLQFLFEYFSETQRNKGNFPGRFSGRQFSNSRSEMNVSTLELGDSALYLCASSISTGNNEQFFGPGTRLTVL.

The DNA of the CDR3 is TGTGCCAGCAGCTTTCCTTCTCGGGGGGAAGCTTTCTTT. Protein sequence: CASSFPSRGEAFF. The chain joins TRBV5-5 to TRBJ1-1; D might be TRBD1 (5 bases). Per germline, CDR1 SGHKS and CDR2 YYEKEE (reference sequence). V shed 2 bases and J shed 8 bases, with 13 bases lying between them. The CDR3 runs to 13 residues.

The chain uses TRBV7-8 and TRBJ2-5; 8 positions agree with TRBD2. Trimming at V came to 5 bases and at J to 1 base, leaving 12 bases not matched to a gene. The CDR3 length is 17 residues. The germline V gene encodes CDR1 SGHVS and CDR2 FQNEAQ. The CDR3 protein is CASSPDRLRGAQETQYF. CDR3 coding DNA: TGTGCCAGCAGCCCGGATCGCCTGCGGGGGGCCCAAGAGACCCAGTACTTC.

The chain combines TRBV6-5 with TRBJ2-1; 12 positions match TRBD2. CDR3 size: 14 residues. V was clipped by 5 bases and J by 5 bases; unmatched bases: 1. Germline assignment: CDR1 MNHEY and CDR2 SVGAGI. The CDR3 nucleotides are TGTGCCAGCAGTCGGACTAGCGGGGACAATGAGCAGTTCTTC. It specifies CASSRTSGDNEQFF.

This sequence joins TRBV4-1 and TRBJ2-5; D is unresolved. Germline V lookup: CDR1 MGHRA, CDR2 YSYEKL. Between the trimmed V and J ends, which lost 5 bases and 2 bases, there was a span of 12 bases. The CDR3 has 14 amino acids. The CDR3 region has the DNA TGCGCCAGCAGCGCTCACGAGCGACAAGAGACCCAGTACTTC. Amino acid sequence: CASSAHERQETQYF.

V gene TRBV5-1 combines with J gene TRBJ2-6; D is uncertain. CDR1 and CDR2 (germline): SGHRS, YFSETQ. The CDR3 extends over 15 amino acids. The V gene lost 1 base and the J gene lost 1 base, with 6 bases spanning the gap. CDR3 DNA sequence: TGCGCCAGCAGCTTGAAAATTTCTGGGGCCAACGTCCTGACTTTC. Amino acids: CASSLKISGANVLTF.

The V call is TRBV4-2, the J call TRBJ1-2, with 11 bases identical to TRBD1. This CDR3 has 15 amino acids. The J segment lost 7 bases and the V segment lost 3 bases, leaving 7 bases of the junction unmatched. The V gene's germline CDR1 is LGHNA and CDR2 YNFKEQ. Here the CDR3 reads CASSQGGTGGRGYTF. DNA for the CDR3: TGTGCCAGCAGCCAGGGGGGGACAGGGGGACGTGGCTACACCTTC.

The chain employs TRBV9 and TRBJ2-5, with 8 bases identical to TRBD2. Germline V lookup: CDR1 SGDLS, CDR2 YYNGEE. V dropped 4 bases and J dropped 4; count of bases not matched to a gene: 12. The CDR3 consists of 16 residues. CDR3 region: CASSPQRAGGPETQYF. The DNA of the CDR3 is TGTGCCAGCAGCCCTCAGAGGGCGGGGGGTCCAGAGACCCAGTACTTC.

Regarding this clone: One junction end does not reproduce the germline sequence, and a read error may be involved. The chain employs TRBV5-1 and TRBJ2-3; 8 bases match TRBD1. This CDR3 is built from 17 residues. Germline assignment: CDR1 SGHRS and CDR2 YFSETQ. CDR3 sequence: CASRLEQGARSTDTQYF. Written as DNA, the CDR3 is TGCGCCAGCCGCTTGGAGCAGGGGGCGCGGAGCACAGATACGCAGTATTTT.

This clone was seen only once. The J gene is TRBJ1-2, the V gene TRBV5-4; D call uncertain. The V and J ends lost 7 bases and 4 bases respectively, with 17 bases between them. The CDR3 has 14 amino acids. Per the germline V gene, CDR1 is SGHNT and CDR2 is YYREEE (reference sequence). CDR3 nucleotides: TGTGCCAGCCAGCAGGACCGAAACCTCTATGGCTACACCTTC. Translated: CASQQDRNLYGYTF.

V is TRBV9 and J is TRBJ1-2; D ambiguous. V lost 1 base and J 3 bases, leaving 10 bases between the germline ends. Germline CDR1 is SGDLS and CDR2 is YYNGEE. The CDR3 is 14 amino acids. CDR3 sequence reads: CASSVLERDYGYTF. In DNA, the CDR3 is TGTGCCAGCAGCGTATTGGAGAGAGACTATGGCTACACCTTC. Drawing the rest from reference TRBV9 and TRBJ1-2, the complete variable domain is DSGVTQTPKHLITATGQRVTLRCSPRSGDLSVYWYQQSLDQGLQFLIQYYNGEERAKGNILERFSAQQFPDLHSELNLSSLELGDSALYFCASSVLERDYGYTFGSGTRLTVV.

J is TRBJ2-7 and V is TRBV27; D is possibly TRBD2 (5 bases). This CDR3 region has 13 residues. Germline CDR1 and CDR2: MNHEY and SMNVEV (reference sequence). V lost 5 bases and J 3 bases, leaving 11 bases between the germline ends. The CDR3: CASSPRGYYEQYF. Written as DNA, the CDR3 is TGTGCCAGCAGTCCTCGCGGGTACTACGAGCAGTACTTC.

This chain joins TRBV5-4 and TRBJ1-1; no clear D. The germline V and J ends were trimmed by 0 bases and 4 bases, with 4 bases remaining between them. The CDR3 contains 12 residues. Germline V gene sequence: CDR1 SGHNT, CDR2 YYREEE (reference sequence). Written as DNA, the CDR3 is TGTGCCAGCAGCTTGGTTGCCACTGAAGCTTTCTTT. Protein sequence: CASSLVATEAFF.

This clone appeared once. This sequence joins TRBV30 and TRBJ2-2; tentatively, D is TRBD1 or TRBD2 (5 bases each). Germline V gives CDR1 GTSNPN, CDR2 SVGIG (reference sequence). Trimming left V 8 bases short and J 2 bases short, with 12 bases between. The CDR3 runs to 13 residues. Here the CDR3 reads CARARGNTGELFF. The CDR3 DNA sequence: TGTGCCCGCGCGAGGGGCAACACCGGGGAGCTGTTTTTT.

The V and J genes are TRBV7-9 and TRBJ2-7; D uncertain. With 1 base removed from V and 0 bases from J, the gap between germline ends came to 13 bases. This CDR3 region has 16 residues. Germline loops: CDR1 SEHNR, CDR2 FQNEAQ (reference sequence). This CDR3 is CASSLGVGFFSYEQYF. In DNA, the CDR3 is TGTGCCAGCAGCTTAGGGGTTGGGTTCTTCTCCTACGAGCAGTACTTC.

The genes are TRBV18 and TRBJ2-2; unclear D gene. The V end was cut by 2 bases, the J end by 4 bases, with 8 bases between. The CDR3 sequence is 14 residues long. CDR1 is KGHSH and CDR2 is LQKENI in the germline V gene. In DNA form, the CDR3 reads TGTGCCAGCTCACCATCGCTTAGCACCGGGGAGCTGTTTTTT. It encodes CASSPSLSTGELFF.

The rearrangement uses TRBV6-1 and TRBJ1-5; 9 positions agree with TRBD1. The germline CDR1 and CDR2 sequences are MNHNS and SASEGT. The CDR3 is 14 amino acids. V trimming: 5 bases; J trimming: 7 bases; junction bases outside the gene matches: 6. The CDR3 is CASSWTGVKQPQHF. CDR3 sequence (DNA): TGTGCCAGCAGTTGGACAGGGGTGAAGCAGCCCCAGCATTTT.

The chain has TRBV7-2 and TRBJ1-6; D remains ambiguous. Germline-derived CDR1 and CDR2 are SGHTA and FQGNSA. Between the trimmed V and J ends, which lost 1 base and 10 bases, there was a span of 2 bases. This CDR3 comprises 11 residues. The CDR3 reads CASSLGSPLHF. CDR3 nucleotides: TGTGCCAGCAGCTTAGGCTCACCCCTCCACTTT.